This TCR beta chain came from a study of cytomegalovirus exposure and HLA in healthy donors. The PCR had 60 Vbeta and 13 Jbeta primers. Using immunoSEQ multiplex PCR, the repertoire was profiled, and TCRdb retains in-frame clones only, with some absent. The table includes under 75,000 clones, roughly 90% detected once. The V gene's germline CDR1 is SEHNR and CDR2 FQNEAQ (reference sequence). The CDR3 is 14 amino acids. Sequencing was done on a sample of PBMCs. The V gene is TRBV7-9, the J gene TRBJ2-5; 9 bases match TRBD1. The tail of the sequence fits TRBJ2-7 better, so the J call may be wrong. This sequence was found in a woman between 25 and 40 years old in good health and CMV-seronegative. This chain's CDR3 is CASSPWTGAGEQYF. CDR3 in DNA: TGTGCCAGCAGCCCCTGGACAGGGGCCGGCGAGCAGTACTTC.